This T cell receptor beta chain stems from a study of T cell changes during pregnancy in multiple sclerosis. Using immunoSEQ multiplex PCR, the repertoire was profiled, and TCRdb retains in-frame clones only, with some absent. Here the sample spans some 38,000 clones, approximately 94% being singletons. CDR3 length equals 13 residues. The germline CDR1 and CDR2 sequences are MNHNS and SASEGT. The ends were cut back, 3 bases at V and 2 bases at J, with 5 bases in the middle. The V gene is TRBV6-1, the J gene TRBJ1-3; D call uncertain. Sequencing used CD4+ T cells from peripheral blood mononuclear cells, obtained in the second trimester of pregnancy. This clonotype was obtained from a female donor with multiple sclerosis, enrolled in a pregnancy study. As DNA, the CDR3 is TGTGCCAGCAGTGACGGGGCTGGAAACACCATATATTTT. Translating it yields CASSDGAGNTIYF.